These 26 T cell receptor beta chains originate from one sample sequenced in a study of blood T cells in healthy people across ages. A sample-barcoded 5' primer and a J-beta primer mix were used in a second PCR of roughly 7 to 12 cycles. TCRdb ran MiXCR on the 5' RACE reads and lists one entry per CDR3 protein. The repertoire has roughly 1.6 million distinct CDR3 sequences, about 35% of them found once; the top ten carry about 10%. The sample comprised blood. These TCRs come from a woman in her thirties in good health.

This clonotype was observed a handful of times. The gene calls are TRBV3-1 and TRBJ2-1, with a tentative D call TRBD2 (6 bases). The germline V gene has CDR1 LGHDT and CDR2 YNNKEL (reference sequence). The CDR3 extends over 16 amino acids. V lost 0 bases to trimming and J lost 2 bases, with 11 bases between them. CDR3 nucleotides: TGTGCCAGCAGCCAAGAAAGCGGGTACCCCTACAATGAGCAGTTCTTC. Its protein is CASSQESGYPYNEQFF.

The chain couples TRBV29-1 to TRBJ1-1, with a possible D match to TRBD1 (6 bases). Between the trimmed V and J ends, which lost 7 bases and 5 bases, there was a span of 20 bases. The CDR3 sequence is 14 residues long. The germline gives CDR1 SQVTM, CDR2 ANQGSEA. Written as DNA, the CDR3 is TGCAGCGGATTCAGGGGAGACCCAACAACTGAAGCTTTCTTT. Protein: CSGFRGDPTTEAFF.

This clonotype was picked up a small number of times. This sequence joins TRBV12-3 or TRBV12-4 and TRBJ1-4, with D maybe TRBD1 (6 bases). This CDR3 region has 15 residues. Trimming removed 3 bases at V and 3 bases at J, with 11 bases between. The CDR3: CASSFRSGANEKLFF. CDR3 bases: TGTGCCAGCAGTTTTCGTTCAGGGGCTAATGAAAAACTGTTTTTT.

Note on this clonotype: A much larger clone is a single base away; this may be a read error. The chain has TRBV10-3 and TRBJ2-3; D remains ambiguous. CDR1 is ENHRY and CDR2 is SYGVKD in the germline V gene. This CDR3 comprises 15 residues. The CDR3: CTISEAWTSTDTQYF. The CDR3 bases are TGTACCATCAGTGAGGCGTGGACCAGCACAGATACGCAGTATTTT.

The genes are TRBV12-3 or TRBV12-4 and TRBJ1-1, with D possibly TRBD1 on 6 matching bases. This CDR3 has 14 residues. Between the trimmed V and J ends, which lost 1 base and 3 bases, there was a span of 9 bases. The CDR3 DNA follows: TGTGCCAGCAGTTTAGGGAAGGGGGACACTGAAGCTTTCTTT. It yields the protein CASSLGKGDTEAFF.

As regards this clonotype: This may arise from a read error, as a much more abundant clone is one base away. CDR3 coding DNA: TGCAGGGCTGGGAAGGGATACAATGAGCAGTTCTTC. Its translation: CRAGKGYNEQFF. The V and J genes are TRBV20-1 and TRBJ2-1; D gene ambiguous. CDR3 length: 12 amino acids. Germline assignment: CDR1 DFQATT and CDR2 SNEGSKA (reference sequence).

Of note for this clonotype: Its ends do not fully match the called genes, so a read error is possible. The chain combines TRBV4-2 with TRBJ2-3; D is possibly TRBD2 (6 bases). The CDR3 length is 15 residues. The V gene's germline CDR1 is LGHNA and CDR2 YNFKEQ. Here the CDR3 reads CAGSQEVAETDTQYF. CDR3 DNA sequence: TGTGCCGGCAGCCAAGAAGTAGCGGAGACAGATACGCAGTATTTT.

This chain links TRBV29-1 with TRBJ2-2; no firm D call. V was trimmed by 3 bases and J by 6 bases, leaving 5 bases between them. The CDR3 runs 11 residues. Germline loops: CDR1 SQVTM, CDR2 ANQGSEA. CDR3: CSVDRSGELFF. CDR3 DNA: TGCAGCGTTGACCGATCCGGGGAGCTGTTTTTT.

The V gene is TRBV7-2, the J gene TRBJ2-7, with no clear D. V lost 2 bases and J lost 3, with 11 bases in between. The CDR3 has 14 residues. CDR1 is SGHTA and CDR2 is FQGNSA in the germline V gene. CDR3 sequence: CASSLLATNYEQYF. CDR3 nucleotide sequence: TGTGCCAGCAGCTTATTGGCCACGAACTACGAGCAGTACTTC. The whole variable domain, filled in from reference TRBV7-2 and TRBJ2-7, reads GAGVSQSPSNKVTEKGKDVELRCDPISGHTALYWYRQSLGQGLEFLIYFQGNSAPDKSGLPSDRFSAERTGGSVSTLTIQRTQQEDSAVYLCASSLLATNYEQYFGPGTRLTVT.

This clonotype was picked up many times. The chain carries TRBV4-1 and TRBJ2-3, with D unclear. Between the trimmed V and J ends, which lost 1 base and 0 bases, there was a span of 11 bases. This CDR3 is 16 amino acids long. CDR1 and CDR2 from the germline V gene are MGHRA and YSYEKL. CDR3 in DNA: TGCGCCAGCAGCCAAGCAATGACGGAGAGCACAGATACGCAGTATTTT. Its translation is CASSQAMTESTDTQYF.

Concerning this clonotype: Its ends do not fully match the called genes, so a read error is possible. For the CDR3, the DNA is TGTGCCAGCAGCAACCGCCCAGGGCTCCTTGAAAACCTGTTTTTT. Its protein product is CASSNRPGLLENLFF. The chain recombines TRBV7-2 with TRBJ1-4, with a tentative D call TRBD1 (5 bases). From germline, CDR1 is SGHTA and CDR2 FQGNSA. The CDR3 is made up of 15 amino acids.

This clonotype has a count of ten or more. The chain joins TRBV15 to TRBJ2-7; 9 bases map to TRBD1. After removal of 3 bases from V and 3 bases from J, the junction contained 3 bases not matched to a gene. This CDR3 region has 14 residues. CDR1 is LNHNV, CDR2 YYDKDF, per germline (reference sequence). The CDR3 sequence is CATSRGQGSYEQYF. CDR3 DNA: TGTGCCACCAGCAGGGGACAGGGAAGCTACGAGCAGTACTTC.

This chain uses TRBV20-1 with TRBJ2-2; TRBD2 agrees at 7 bases. V gave up 2 bases and J gave up 4 bases; unmatched junction bases: 1. The CDR3 contains 13 residues. CDR1 DFQATT and CDR2 SNEGSKA come from the germline V gene (reference sequence). As DNA, the CDR3 is TGCAGTGCTAGACAGCGGGGCACCGGGGAGCTGTTTTTT. Translating gives CSARQRGTGELFF.

This clonotype was detected a few times. A junction boundary mismatches the germline segment, possibly from a read error. This chain links TRBV10-3 with TRBJ2-5; 7 positions agree with TRBD1. The CDR3 covers 14 residues. Per germline, CDR1 ENHRY and CDR2 SYGVKD. In nucleotides, the CDR3 is TGTGCCGTCAGTGAGTCGGACAGGCAAGAGACCCAGTACTTC. This gives the protein CAVSESDRQETQYF.

This clonotype has a handful of counts. This chain links TRBV9 with TRBJ2-1; 7 nucleotides match TRBD1. The V segment lost 0 bases and the J segment 2 bases; nucleotides outside the gene matches: 5. The CDR3 loop spans 16 amino acids. Germline CDR1 and CDR2: SGDLS and YYNGEE. The CDR3 reads CASSVEGALPYNEQFF. The CDR3 DNA reads as TGTGCCAGCAGCGTAGAGGGGGCCCTCCCCTACAATGAGCAGTTCTTC.

This clonotype came up a few times. The chain couples TRBV29-1 to TRBJ2-3, with D perhaps matching TRBD2 (5 bases). The CDR3 is 13 amino acids. Trimming left V 8 bases short and J 1 base short, with 13 bases between. Germline V gives CDR1 SQVTM, CDR2 ANQGSEA. The CDR3 region is CSLQAEGTDTQYF. CDR3 coding DNA: TGCAGCCTACAAGCGGAAGGCACAGATACGCAGTATTTT.

The chain combines TRBV6-5 with TRBJ1-1; no firm D call. The CDR3 has 14 residues. The germline gives CDR1 MNHEY, CDR2 SVGAGI. Deletions cut 0 bases from V and 2 bases from J, with 7 bases between. The CDR3 DNA follows: TGTGCCAGCAGTTACTCGATGGGCAACACTGAAGCTTTCTTT. Translation gives CASSYSMGNTEAFF.

This rearrangement joins TRBV18 to TRBJ2-5; D not certain. The CDR3 has 13 residues. Germline V gene lookup returns CDR1 KGHSH and CDR2 LQKENI. V was shortened by 3 bases and J by 4 bases, with 9 bases between the two germline ends. CDR3 nucleotides: TGTGCCAGCTCACCGCTCCCATCAGAGACCCAGTACTTC. This sequence encodes CASSPLPSETQYF. Drawing the rest from reference TRBV18 and TRBJ2-5, the complete variable domain is NAGVMQNPRHLVRRRGQEARLRCSPMKGHSHVYWYRQLPEEGLKFMVYLQKENIIDESGMPKERFSAEFPKEGPSILRIQQVVRGDSAAYFCASSPLPSETQYFGPGTRLLVL.

The chain has TRBV12-3 or TRBV12-4 and TRBJ1-2, with D possibly being TRBD1 (6 bases). The ends were cut back, 4 bases at V and 4 bases at J, with 22 bases in the middle. This CDR3 region has 17 residues. The CDR3 DNA reads TGTGCCAGCAGTTCGAATCGCCTCAAGACAGGACGCTATGGCTACACCTTC. It codes for CASSSNRLKTGRYGYTF.

The chain has TRBV5-5 and TRBJ1-5; D may be TRBD1 (6 bases). Deletions cut 0 bases from V and 7 bases from J, with 11 bases between. The CDR3 is 14 amino acids. Germline lookup yields CDR1 SGHKS and CDR2 YYEKEE (reference sequence). CDR3 in amino acids: CASSLEQGVQPQHF. The CDR3 DNA reads as TGTGCCAGCAGCTTGGAACAGGGAGTCCAGCCCCAGCATTTT.

This clonotype was recorded many times. The CDR3 nucleotides read TGCGCCAGCAGCCAAGTACCTGGACGGAACGGCTACGAGCAGTACTTC. Translation gives CASSQVPGRNGYEQYF. J is TRBJ2-7 and V is TRBV4-1; D gene unclear. CDR1 and CDR2 from the germline V gene are MGHRA and YSYEKL. The V end was cut by 1 base, the J end by 3 bases, with 16 bases between. The CDR3 has 16 residues.

This clonotype turned up a few times. The V gene is TRBV6-1, the J gene TRBJ2-3; the match to TRBD2 covers 10 bases. The CDR3 runs to 15 residues. Germline-derived CDR1 and CDR2 are MNHNS and SASEGT. The V and J ends lost 7 bases and 5 bases, in that order; junction bases with no gene match: 9. In nucleotides, the CDR3 is TGTGCCAGCAAAAGGGCTAGCGGGGGAGGAGATACGCAGTATTTT. Translation gives CASKRASGGGDTQYF.

In this sample, this clonotype turned up a few times. The chain is built from TRBV12-3 or TRBV12-4 and TRBJ2-7; D not resolved. This CDR3 is 14 amino acids long. V lost 3 bases and J 2 bases, leaving 11 bases between the germline ends. The CDR3 reads CASSFGGPAYEQYF. Here the CDR3 DNA reads TGTGCCAGCAGTTTCGGCGGACCCGCCTACGAGCAGTACTTC.

The V gene is TRBV7-9, the J gene TRBJ2-4, with D perhaps TRBD2 (5 bases). Judging by the DNA end, TRBJ2-7 fits better; the J call may be wrong. Germline CDR1 SEHNR, CDR2 FQNEAQ (reference sequence). The CDR3 consists of 14 residues. The CDR3 is CASSLVVSVSEQYF. CDR3 coding DNA: TGTGCCAGCAGCTTAGTAGTTAGCGTAAGCGAGCAGTACTTC.

The chain couples TRBV12-3 or TRBV12-4 to TRBJ2-3; D gene unclear. The V and J ends lost 2 bases and 7 bases respectively, with 4 bases between them. This CDR3 contains 11 residues. Written as DNA, the CDR3 is TGTGCCAGCAGTTTATCCCATACGCAGTATTTT. Translation: CASSLSHTQYF.

J is TRBJ2-3 and V is TRBV20-1, with D maybe TRBD2 (7 bases). CDR1 DFQATT and CDR2 SNEGSKA come from the germline V gene (reference sequence). Trimming pared 1 base from V and 0 bases from J, leaving 29 bases between. The CDR3 is 21 residues long. CDR3 in DNA: TGCAGTGCTAGAGTTAAGAGAGGTGGGGGGGGCTACGGTCTCAGCACAGATACGCAGTATTTT. The encoded protein is CSARVKRGGGGYGLSTDTQYF.